A single TCR beta chain is shown here with its context. What it binds is unknown. Sequencing was performed with immunoSEQ multiplex PCR; in TCRdb, only in-frame clones are kept and a portion is missing. The repertoire consists of tens of thousands of clones, with less than 80% occurring once and the leading ten covering about 4.3%. There are 15 residues in the CDR3. Germline V CDR1 and CDR2: SGHDT, YYEEEE. Trimming took off 0 bases at V and 0 bases at J, with 7 bases between the two ends. This entry comes from a study of STAT5B mutations in CD4+ large granular lymphocyte leukemia. Regarding the study as a whole: Top patient clones used TRBV06 genes more often: 8/27 versus 2/35 in controls.

The gene calls are TRBV5-6 and TRBJ1-3; possible D gene TRBD1, 5 bases. The source is a human donor in good health. The sample consisted of CD4+ T cells from blood buffy coats. CDR3 sequence: CASSLGGGSGNTIYF. CDR3 coding DNA: TGTGCCAGCAGCTTGGGCGGGGGCTCTGGAAACACCATATATTTT.